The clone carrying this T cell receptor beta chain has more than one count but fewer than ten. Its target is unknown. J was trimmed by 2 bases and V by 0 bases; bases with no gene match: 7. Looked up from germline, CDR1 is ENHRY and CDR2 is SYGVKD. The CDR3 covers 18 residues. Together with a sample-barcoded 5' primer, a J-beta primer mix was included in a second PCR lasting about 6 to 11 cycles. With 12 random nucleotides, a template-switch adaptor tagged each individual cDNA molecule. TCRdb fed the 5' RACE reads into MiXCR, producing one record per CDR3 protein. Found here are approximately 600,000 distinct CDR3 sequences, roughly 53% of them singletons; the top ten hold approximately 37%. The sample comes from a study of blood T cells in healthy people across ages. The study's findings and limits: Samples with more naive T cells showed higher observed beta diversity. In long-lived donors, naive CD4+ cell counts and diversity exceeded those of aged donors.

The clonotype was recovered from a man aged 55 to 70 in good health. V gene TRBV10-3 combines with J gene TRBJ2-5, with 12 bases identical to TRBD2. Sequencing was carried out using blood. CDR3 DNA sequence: TGTGCCATCAGTGAGTCTTGGACTAGCGGGGCGAGACAAGAGACCCAGTACTTC. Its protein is CAISESWTSGARQETQYF.